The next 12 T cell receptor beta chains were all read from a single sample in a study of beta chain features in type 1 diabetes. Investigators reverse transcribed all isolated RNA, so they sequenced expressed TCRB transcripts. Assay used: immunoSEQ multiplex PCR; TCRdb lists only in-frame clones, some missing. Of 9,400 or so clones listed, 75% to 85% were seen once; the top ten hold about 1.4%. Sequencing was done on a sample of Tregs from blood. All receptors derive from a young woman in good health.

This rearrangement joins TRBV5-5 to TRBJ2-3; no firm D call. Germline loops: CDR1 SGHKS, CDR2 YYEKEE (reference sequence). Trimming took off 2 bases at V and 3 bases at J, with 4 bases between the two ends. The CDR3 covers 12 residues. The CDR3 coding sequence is TGTGCCAGCAGCTTCCAGACAGATACGCAGTATTTT. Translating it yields CASSFQTDTQYF.

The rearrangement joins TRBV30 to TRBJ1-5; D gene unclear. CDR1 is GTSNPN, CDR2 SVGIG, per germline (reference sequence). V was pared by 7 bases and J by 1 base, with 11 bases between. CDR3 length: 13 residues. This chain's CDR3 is CAYSRGSNQPQHF. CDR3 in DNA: TGTGCCTACTCACGGGGAAGCAATCAGCCCCAGCATTTT.

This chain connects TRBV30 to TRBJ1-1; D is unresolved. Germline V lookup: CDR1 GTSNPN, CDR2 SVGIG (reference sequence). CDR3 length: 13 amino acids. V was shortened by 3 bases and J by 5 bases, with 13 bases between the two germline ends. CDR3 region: CAWSRTVKTEAFF. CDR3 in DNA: TGTGCCTGGAGCCGGACTGTTAAAACTGAAGCTTTCTTT.

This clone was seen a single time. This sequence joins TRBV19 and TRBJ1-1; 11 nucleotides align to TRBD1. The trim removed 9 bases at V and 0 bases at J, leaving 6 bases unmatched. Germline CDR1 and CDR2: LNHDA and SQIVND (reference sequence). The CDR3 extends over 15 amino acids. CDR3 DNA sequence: TGTGCCAGCTCTCGGACAGGGGGCCTGAACACTGAAGCTTTCTTT. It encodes CASSRTGGLNTEAFF.

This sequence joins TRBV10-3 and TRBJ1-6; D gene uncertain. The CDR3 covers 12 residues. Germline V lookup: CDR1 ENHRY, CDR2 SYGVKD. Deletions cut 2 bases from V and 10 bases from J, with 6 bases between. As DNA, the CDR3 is TGTGCCATCAGTGAGGGAGCGTCACCCCTCCACTTT. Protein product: CAISEGASPLHF.

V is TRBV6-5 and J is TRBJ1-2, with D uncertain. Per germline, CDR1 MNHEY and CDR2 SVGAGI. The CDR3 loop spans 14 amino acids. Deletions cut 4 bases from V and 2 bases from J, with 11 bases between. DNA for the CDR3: TGTGCCAGCAGTTCCCCTACGGGAAACTATGGCTACACCTTC. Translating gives CASSSPTGNYGYTF.

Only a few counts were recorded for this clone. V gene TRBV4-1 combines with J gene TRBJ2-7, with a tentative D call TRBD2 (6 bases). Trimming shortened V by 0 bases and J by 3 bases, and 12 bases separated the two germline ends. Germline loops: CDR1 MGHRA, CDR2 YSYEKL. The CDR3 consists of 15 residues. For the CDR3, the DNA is TGCGCCAGCAGCCAAGAGGGGACTTTGTACTACGAGCAGTACTTC. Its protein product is CASSQEGTLYYEQYF.

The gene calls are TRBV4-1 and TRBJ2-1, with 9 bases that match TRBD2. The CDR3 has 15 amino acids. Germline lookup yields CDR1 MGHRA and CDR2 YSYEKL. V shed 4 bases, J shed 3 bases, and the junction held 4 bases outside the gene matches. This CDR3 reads CASSPGLAIYNEQFF. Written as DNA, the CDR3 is TGCGCCAGCAGCCCAGGACTAGCGATCTACAATGAGCAGTTCTTC.

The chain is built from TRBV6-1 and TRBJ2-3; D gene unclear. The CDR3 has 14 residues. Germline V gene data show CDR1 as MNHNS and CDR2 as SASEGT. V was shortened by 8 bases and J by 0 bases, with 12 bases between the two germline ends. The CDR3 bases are TGTGCCAGCTTTCGGAGTGCTAGCACAGATACGCAGTATTTT. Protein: CASFRSASTDTQYF.

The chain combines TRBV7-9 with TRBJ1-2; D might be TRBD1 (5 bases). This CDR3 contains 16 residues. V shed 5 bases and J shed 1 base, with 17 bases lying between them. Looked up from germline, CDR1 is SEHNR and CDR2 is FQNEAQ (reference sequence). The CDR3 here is CASSPQVRSLNYGYTF. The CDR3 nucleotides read TGTGCCAGCAGCCCACAGGTCCGCTCCCTTAACTATGGCTACACCTTC.

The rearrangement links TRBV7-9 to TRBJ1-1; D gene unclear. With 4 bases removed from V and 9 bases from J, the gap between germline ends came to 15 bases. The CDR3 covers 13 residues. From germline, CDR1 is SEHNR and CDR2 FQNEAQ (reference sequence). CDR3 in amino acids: CASSSRGISQAFF. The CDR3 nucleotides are TGTGCCAGCAGCTCCCGCGGGATATCGCAAGCTTTCTTT.

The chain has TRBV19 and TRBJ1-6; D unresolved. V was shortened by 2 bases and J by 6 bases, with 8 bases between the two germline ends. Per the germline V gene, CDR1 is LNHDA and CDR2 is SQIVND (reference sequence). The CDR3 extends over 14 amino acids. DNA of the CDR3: TGTGCCAGTAGTATAAACGGTTTTAATTCACCCCTCCACTTT. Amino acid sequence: CASSINGFNSPLHF. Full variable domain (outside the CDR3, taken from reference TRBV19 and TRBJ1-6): DGGITQSPKYLFRKEGQNVTLSCEQNLNHDAMYWYRQDPGQGLRLIYYSQIVNDFQKGDIAEGYSVSREKKESFPLTVTSAQKNPTAFYLCASSINGFNSPLHFGNGTRLTVT.